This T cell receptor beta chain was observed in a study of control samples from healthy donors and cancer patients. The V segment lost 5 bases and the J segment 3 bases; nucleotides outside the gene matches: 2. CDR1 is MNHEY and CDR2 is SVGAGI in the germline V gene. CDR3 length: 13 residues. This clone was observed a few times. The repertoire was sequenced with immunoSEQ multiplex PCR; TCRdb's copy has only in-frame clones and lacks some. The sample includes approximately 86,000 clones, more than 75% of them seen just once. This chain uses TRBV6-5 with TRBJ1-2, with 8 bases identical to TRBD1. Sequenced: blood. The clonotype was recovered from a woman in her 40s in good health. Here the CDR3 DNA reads TGTGCCAGCAGTAAACAGGGGGACTATGGCTACACCTTC. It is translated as CASSKQGDYGYTF.